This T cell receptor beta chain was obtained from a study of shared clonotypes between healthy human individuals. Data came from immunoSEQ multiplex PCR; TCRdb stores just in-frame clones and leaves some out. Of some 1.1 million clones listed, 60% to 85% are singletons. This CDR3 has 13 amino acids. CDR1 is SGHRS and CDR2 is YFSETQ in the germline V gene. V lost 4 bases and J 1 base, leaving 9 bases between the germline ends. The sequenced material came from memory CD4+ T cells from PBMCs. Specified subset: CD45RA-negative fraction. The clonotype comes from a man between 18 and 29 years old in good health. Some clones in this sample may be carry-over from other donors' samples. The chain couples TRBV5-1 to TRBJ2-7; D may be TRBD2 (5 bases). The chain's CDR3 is CASSGGSSYEQYF. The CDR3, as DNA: TGCGCCAGCAGCGGAGGCTCATCCTACGAGCAGTACTTC.